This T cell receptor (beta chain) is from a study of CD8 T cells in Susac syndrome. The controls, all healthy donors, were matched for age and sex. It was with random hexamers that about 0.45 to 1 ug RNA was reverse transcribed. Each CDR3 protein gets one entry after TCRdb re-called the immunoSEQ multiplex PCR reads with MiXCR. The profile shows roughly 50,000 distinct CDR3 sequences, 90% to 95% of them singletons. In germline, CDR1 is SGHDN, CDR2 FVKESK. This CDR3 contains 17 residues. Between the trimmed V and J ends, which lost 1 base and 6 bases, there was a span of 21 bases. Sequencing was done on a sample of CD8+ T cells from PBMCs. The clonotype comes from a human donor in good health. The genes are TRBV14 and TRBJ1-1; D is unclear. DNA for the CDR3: TGTGCCAGCAGCCAAGTACTTGGCCCTCCCGCCGGGGCTGAAGCTTTCTTT. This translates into CASSQVLGPPAGAEAFF.